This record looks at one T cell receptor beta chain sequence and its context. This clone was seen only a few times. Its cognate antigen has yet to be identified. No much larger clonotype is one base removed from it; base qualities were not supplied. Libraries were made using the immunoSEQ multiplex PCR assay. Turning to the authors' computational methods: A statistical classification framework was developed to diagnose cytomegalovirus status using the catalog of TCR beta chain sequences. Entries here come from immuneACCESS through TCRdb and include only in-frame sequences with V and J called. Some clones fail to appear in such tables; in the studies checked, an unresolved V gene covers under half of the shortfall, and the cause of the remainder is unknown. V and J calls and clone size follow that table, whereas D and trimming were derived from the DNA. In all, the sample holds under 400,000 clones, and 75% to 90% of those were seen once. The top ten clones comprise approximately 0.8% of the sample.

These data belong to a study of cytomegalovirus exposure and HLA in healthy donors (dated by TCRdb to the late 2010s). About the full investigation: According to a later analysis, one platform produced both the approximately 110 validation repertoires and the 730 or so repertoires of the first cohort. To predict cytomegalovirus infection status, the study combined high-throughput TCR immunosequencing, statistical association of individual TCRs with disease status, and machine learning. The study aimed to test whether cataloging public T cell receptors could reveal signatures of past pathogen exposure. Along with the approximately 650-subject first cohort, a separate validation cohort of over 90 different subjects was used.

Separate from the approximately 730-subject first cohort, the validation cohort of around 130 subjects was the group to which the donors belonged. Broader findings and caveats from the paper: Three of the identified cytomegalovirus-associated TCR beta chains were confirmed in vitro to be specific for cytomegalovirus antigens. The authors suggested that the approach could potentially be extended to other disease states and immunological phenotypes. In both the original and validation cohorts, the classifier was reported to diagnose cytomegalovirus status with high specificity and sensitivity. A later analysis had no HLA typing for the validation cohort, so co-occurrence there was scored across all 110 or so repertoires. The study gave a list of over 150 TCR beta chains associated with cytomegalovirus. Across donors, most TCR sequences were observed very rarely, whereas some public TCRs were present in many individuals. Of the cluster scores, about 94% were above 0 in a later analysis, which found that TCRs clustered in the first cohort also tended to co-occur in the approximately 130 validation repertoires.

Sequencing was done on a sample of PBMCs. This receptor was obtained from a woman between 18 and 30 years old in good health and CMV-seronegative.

The CDR3 loop reads CASRGGGMNTEAFF. The nucleotide sequence reads as follows: TGCGCCAGCAGAGGTGGAGGGATGAACACTGAAGCTTTCTTT. This chain joins TRBV5-1 to TRBJ1-1; no confident D gene assignment can be made. The germline V gene yields SGHRS for CDR1 and YFSETQ for CDR2. Counted from cysteine to phenylalanine, this CDR3 has 14 amino acids. Only the CDR3 portion is preserved as DNA: 42 bases, with reading frame beginning at the first base. V is shortened by 5 bases, J by 0 bases, and the region joining them spans 11 bases. Reference TRBV5-1 and TRBJ1-1 genes cover what lies past the CDR3, so the full variable domain is KAGVTQTPRYLIKTRGQQVTLSCSPISGHRSVSWYQQTPGQGLQFLFEYFSETQRNKGNFPGRFSGRQFSNSRSEMNVSTLELGDSALYLCASRGGGMNTEAFFGQGTRLTVV.